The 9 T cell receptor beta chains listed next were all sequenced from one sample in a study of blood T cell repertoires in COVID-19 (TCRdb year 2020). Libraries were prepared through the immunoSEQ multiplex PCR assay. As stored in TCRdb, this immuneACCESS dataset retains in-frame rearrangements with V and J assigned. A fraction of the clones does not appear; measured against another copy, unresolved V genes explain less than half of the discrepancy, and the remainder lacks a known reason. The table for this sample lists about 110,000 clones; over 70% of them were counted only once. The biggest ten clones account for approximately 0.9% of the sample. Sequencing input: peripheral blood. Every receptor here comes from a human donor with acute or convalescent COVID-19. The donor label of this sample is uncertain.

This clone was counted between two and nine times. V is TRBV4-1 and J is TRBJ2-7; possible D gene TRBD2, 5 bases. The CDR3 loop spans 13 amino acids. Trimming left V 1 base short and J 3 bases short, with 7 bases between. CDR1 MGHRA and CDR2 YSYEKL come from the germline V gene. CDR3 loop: CASSQGLYYEQYF. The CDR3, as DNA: TGCGCCAGCAGCCAAGGACTATACTACGAGCAGTACTTC.

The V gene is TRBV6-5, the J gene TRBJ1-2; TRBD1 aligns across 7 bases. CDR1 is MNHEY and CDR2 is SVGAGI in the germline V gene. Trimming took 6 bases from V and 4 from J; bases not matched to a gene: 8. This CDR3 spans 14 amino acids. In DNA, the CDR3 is TGTGCCAGCAGCAAGGGGGACAGTGGCTATGGCTACACCTTC. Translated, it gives CASSKGDSGYGYTF.

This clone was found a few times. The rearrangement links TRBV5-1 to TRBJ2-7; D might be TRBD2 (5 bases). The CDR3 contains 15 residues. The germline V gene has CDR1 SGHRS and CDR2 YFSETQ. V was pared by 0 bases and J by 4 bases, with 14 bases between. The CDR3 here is CASSLASRDLYEQYF. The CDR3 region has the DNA TGCGCCAGCAGCTTGGCCTCGAGGGATTTGTACGAGCAGTACTTC. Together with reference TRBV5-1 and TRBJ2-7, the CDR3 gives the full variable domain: KAGVTQTPRYLIKTRGQQVTLSCSPISGHRSVSWYQQTPGQGLQFLFEYFSETQRNKGNFPGRFSGRQFSNSRSEMNVSTLELGDSALYLCASSLASRDLYEQYFGPGTRLTVT.

CDR3 sequence: CASRLGQGVLHF. CDR3 DNA: TGTGCCAGCCGATTGGGGCAGGGGGTACTGCATTTT. The V call is TRBV28, the J call TRBJ1-5, with TRBD1 matching 7 bases. J was trimmed by 15 bases and V by 8 bases; bases with no gene match: 13. Per germline, CDR1 MDHEN and CDR2 SYDVKM. This CDR3 comprises 12 residues.

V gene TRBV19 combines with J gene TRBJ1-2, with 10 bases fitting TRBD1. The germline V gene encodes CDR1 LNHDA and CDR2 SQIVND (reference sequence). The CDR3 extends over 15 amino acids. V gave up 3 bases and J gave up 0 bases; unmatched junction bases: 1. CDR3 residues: CASSIGTGANYGYTF. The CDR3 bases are TGTGCCAGTAGTATCGGGACAGGGGCTAACTATGGCTACACCTTC.

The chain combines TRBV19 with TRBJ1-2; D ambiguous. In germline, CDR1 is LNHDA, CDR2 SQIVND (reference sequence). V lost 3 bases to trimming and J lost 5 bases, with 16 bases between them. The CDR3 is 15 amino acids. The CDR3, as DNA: TGTGCCAGTAGTATCGGAGTATCGCAGTTATATGGCTACACCTTC. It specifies CASSIGVSQLYGYTF. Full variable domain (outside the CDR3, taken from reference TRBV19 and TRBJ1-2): DGGITQSPKYLFRKEGQNVTLSCEQNLNHDAMYWYRQDPGQGLRLIYYSQIVNDFQKGDIAEGYSVSREKKESFPLTVTSAQKNPTAFYLCASSIGVSQLYGYTFGSGTRLTVV.

The CDR3 sequence: CASSRRDRYNEQFF. Written as DNA, the CDR3 is TGTGCCAGTAGTCGCCGGGACAGATACAATGAGCAGTTCTTC. The V gene is TRBV19, the J gene TRBJ2-1, with TRBD1 matching 7 bases. Germline V gene data show CDR1 as LNHDA and CDR2 as SQIVND (reference sequence). CDR3 length: 14 amino acids. V gave up 5 bases and J gave up 4 bases; unmatched junction bases: 5.

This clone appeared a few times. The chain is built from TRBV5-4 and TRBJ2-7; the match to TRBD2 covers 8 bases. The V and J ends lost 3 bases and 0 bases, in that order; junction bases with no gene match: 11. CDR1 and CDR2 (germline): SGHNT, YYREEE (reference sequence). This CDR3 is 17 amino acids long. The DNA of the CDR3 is TGTGCCAGCAGCTCGGGCTCTCGCGGGGGGAGCTCCTACGAGCAGTACGTC. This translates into CASSSGSRGGSSYEQYV.

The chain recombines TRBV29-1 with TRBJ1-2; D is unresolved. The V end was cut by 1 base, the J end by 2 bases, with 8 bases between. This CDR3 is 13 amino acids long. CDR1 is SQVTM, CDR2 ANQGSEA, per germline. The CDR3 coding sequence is TGCAGCGTTGAAGGGAACAGAAACTATGGCTACACCTTC. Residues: CSVEGNRNYGYTF.